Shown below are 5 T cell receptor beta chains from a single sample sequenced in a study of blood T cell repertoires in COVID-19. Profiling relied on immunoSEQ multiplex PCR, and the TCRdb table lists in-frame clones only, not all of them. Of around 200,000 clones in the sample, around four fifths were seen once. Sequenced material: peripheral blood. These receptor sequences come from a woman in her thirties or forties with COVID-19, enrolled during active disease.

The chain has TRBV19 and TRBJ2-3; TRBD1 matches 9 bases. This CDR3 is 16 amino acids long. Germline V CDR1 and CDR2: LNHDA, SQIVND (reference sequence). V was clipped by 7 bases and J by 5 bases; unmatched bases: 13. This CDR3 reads CASKTTRTGDRDTQYF. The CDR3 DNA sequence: TGTGCCAGTAAAACTACCCGGACAGGGGATAGAGATACGCAGTATTTT. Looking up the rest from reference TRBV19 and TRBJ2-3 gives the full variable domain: DGGITQSPKYLFRKEGQNVTLSCEQNLNHDAMYWYRQDPGQGLRLIYYSQIVNDFQKGDIAEGYSVSREKKESFPLTVTSAQKNPTAFYLCASKTTRTGDRDTQYFGPGTRLTVL.

Here the CDR3 DNA reads TGTGCCAGCAGTCCACGGACAACGAACACCGGGGAGCTGTTTTTT. Translated, it gives CASSPRTTNTGELFF. This chain joins TRBV27 and TRBJ2-2; the D gene is possibly TRBD1 (5 bases). V shed 5 bases and J shed 0 bases, with 10 bases lying between them. Looked up from germline, CDR1 is MNHEY and CDR2 is SMNVEV (reference sequence). The CDR3 is 15 amino acids.

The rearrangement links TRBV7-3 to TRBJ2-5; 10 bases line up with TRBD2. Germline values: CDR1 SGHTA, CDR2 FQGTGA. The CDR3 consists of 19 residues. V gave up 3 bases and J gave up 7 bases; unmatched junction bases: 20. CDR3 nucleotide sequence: TGTGCCAGCAGCTTCGGTCACCTAGCGGGAGATTCCTTCGGCGGGACCCAGTACTTC. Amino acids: CASSFGHLAGDSFGGTQYF.

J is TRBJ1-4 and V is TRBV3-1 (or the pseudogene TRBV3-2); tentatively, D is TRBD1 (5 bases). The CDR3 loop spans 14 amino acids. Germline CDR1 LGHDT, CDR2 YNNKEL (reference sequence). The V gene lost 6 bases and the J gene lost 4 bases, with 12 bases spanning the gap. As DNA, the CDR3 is TGTGCCAGCAGGGAAACAGGCCATAATGAAAAACTGTTTTTT. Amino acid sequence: CASRETGHNEKLFF.

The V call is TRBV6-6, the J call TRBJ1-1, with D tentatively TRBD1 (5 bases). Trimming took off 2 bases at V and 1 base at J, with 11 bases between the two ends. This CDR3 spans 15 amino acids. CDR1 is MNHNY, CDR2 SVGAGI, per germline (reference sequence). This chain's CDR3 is CASSYPRQGNTEAFF. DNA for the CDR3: TGTGCCAGCAGTTACCCCCGGCAGGGGAACACTGAAGCTTTCTTT.